This TCR beta chain was identified during a study of T-cell reconstitution after alpha-beta-depleted transplantation in children. This clonotype occurred many times. For TCRbeta, the library was prepared with unique molecular identifiers. TCRdb re-called the PCR reads with MiXCR, one entry per CDR3 protein. The table shows roughly 200,000 distinct CDR3 sequences, with approximately 10% occurring only once. The germline V gene has CDR1 SGHVS and CDR2 FQNEAQ. The V and J ends lost 6 bases and 3 bases respectively, with 15 bases between them. The CDR3 spans 14 residues. This receptor was obtained from a child under two years old with acute myeloid leukemia, due to receive a stem cell transplant. The sample was PBMCs, taken before TCRalphabeta/CD19-depleted stem cell transplant. The V and J genes are TRBV7-8 and TRBJ2-7; no firm D call. Written as DNA, the CDR3 is TGTGCCAGCAGTTCCCCCTCTGGGGACTACGAGCAGTACTTC. Its translation is CASSSPSGDYEQYF.